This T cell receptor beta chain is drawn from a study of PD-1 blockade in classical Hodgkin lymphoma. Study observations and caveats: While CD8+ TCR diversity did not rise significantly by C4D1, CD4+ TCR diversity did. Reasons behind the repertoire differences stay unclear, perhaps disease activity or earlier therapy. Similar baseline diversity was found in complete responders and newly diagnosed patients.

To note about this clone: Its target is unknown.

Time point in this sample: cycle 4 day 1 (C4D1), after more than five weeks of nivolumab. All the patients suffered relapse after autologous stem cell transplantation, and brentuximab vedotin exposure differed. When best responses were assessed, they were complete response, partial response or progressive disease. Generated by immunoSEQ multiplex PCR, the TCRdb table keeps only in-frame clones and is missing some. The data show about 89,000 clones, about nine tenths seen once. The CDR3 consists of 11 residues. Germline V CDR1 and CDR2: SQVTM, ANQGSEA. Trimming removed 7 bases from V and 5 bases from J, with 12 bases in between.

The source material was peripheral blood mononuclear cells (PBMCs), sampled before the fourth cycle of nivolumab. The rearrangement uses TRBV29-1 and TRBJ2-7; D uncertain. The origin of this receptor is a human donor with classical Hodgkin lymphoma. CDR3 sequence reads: CSAGPGHEQYF. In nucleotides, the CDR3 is TGCAGCGCCGGGCCAGGCCACGAGCAGTACTTC.